This record looks at one T cell receptor (beta chain) sequence and its context. This table comes from immunoSEQ multiplex PCR, and its TCRdb copy is limited to in-frame clones, with some not included. The sample lists roughly 14,000 clones; 60% to 85% were seen once. Time point reported: after neoadjuvant nivolumab, at surgical resection. This specimen belongs to a study of neoadjuvant anti-PD-1 for oral cavity cancer. This TCR was sampled from a person aged 40-85 years with oral cavity squamous cell carcinoma. The sample here was PBMCs, taken after nivolumab (anti-PD-1) treatment.

The CDR3 sequence: CASSFATLGDTQYF. The CDR3 coding sequence is TGTGCCAGCAGCTTTGCTACCCTTGGAGATACGCAGTATTTT. The genes are TRBV7-8 and TRBJ2-3; D not certain. The CDR3 sequence is 14 residues long. Germline-derived CDR1 and CDR2 are SGHVS and FQNEAQ. V lost 3 bases and J 5 bases, leaving 12 bases between the germline ends.